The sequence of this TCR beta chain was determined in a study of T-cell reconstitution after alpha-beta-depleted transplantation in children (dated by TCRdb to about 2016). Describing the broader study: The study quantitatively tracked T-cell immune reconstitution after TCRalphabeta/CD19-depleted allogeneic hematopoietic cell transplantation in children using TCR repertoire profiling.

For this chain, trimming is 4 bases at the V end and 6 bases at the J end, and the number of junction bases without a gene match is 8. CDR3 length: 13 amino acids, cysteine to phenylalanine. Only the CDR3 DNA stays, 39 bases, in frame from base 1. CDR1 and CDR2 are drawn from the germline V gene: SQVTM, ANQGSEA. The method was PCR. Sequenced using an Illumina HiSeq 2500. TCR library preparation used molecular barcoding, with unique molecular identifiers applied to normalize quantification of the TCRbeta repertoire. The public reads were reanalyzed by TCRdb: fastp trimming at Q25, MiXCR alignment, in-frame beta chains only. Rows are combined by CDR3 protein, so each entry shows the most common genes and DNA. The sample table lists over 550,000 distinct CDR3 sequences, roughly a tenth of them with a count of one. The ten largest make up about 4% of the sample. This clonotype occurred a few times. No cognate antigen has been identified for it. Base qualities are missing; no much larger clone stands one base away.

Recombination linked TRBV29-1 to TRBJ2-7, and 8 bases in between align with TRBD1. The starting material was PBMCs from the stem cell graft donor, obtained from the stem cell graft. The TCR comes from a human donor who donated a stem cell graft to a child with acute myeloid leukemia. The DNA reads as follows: TGCAGCGTTGTGCTGGACAGGGCTGTCGAGCAGTACTTC. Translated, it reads CSVVLDRAVEQYF.